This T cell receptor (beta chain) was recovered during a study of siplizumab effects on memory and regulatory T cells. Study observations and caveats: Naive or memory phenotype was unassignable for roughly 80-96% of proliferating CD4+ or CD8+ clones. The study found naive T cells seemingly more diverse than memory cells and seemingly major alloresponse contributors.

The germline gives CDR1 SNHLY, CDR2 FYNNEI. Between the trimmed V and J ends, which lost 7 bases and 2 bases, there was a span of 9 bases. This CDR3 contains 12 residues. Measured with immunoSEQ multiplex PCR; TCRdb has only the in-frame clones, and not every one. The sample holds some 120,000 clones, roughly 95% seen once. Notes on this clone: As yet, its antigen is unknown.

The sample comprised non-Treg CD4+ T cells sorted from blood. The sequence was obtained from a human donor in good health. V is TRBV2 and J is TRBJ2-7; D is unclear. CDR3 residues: CASNGEPYEQYF. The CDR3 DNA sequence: TGTGCCAGCAATGGGGAACCCTACGAGCAGTACTTC.